This T cell receptor beta chain was identified in a study of blood T cell repertoires in COVID-19 (dated by TCRdb to about 2020). Regarding the research as a whole: Samples from collaborators originated in the United States, Italy and Spain and spanned both the acute and convalescent phases of COVID-19. The material from the prospective study consisted of cDNA or gDNA derived from T cells, B-cell-depleted T cells, or PBMCs. Deeply sampled blood TCRbeta repertoires from subjects exposed to, actively infected with, or recovered from COVID-19 were included in the dataset. A freely available public database, intended as a resource for researchers studying the immune response to SARS-CoV-2, is where the repertoires were released. The samples were drawn from the first 160 participants of the ongoing ImmuneRACE study and from some 1,300 subjects provided by 6 global collaborators. Nearly every sample came with metadata listing a de-identified subject ID, COVID-19 status, age in years and sex. HLA class I and class II types, where available, came from metadata supplied by the sample provider rather than from assay-based typing. The full study reports these points: Clinical and demographic metadata were provided uncurated, with the amount varying by source and participant.

For this clone: Its target antigen remains unknown. Nothing much larger sits one base from this clone, and base qualities are not available.

The immunoSEQ Assay, a bias-controlled multiplex PCR, was used to amplify TCRbeta CDR3 regions from genomic DNA. The original methods were these. Within the assay, amplification of reference gene primers was used to estimate how many nucleated cells each sample contained. Sequence reads were collapsed and filtered to measure the absolute abundance of every unique TCRbeta CDR3 rearrangement. Productive Simpson clonality was computed per sample as the square root of Simpson's diversity index over productive rearrangements. Not all clones reach the TCRdb copy of this immuneACCESS table, which keeps in-frame sequences only. Checked studies attribute under half of the gap to unresolved V genes and leave the rest unexplained. V and J calls and clone size are given by that table; D and trimming were obtained from the DNA. The sample table shows some 130,000 clones, and 86% are seen once. Less than 5.5% of the sample belongs to the ten largest clones.

Participants in the prospective study were enrolled through a virtual design, were aged roughly 18 to 100 years, and lived in 24 United States geographic areas. To assign participants to cohorts, the prospective study relied on clinical history that participants themselves reported in a screening survey and a study questionnaire. ImmuneRACE Cohort 3 recovered participants were defined by two consecutive negative NP/OP PCR tests, healthcare professional clearance, or symptom resolution. In the prospective study, mobile phlebotomists collected whole blood, serum and a nasopharyngeal or oropharyngeal swab from each participant. Participants in the prospective study had the option to provide additional blood draws and questionnaires over a roughly two-month period. Prospective study blood samples were shipped either frozen or at room temperature before DNA extraction. The TCR comes from a man aged 50 to 59 who had recovered from COVID-19. The specimen was PBMCs or T cells enriched from blood (not recorded which).

CDR3 protein: CATAATGGLTDTQYF. Here is the DNA: TGTGCCACCGCCGCCACCGGGGGGCTAACAGATACGCAGTATTTT. The chain employs TRBV2 and TRBJ2-3; a tentative D match to TRBD2 spans 7 bases. The CDR3 covers 15 residues, taking in both the cysteine and the phenylalanine. Only the CDR3 portion is preserved as DNA: 45 bases, with reading frame beginning at the first base. CDR1 SNHLY and CDR2 FYNNEI were looked up in the germline V gene. V and J lose 10 bases and 3 bases, and a span of 20 bases separates them. Reference TRBV2 and TRBJ2-3 genes cover what lies past the CDR3, so the full variable domain is EPEVTQTPSHQVTQMGQEVILRCVPISNHLYFYWYRQILGQKVEFLVSFYNNEISEKSEIFDDQFSVERPDGSNFTLKIRSTKLEDSAMYFCATAATGGLTDTQYFGPGTRLTVL.